These 20 T cell receptor beta chains were sequenced from one sample in a study of molecular identifiers for immune sequencing clone quantification. MiXCR, applied by TCRdb to the PCR reads, yields one record per CDR3 protein. Altogether tens of thousands of distinct CDR3 sequences are present, 24% being singletons, with the ten largest covering about 0.93%. The sequenced sample consisted of naive CD8+ T cells from blood, with Jurkat cell RNA spiked in. The sample's subset: FACS-sorted CD8+CD4-CCR7+CD45RA+ naive T cells. Receptors originate from a human donor in good health. Some libraries in this study had Jurkat cell RNA spiked in.

This clonotype was seen ten or more times. The rearrangement links TRBV5-8 to TRBJ2-1; TRBD1 matches at 8 bases. Germline loops: CDR1 SGHTS, CDR2 YDEGEE. CDR3 length: 15 amino acids. The V gene end was trimmed by 4 bases and the J gene end by 7 bases; junction bases not matched to a gene: 10. The CDR3 bases are TGTGCCAGCAGCCCTAGGACAGGGAGACGGAATGAGCAGTTCTTC. Amino acids: CASSPRTGRRNEQFF.

This clonotype showed up many times. The gene calls are TRBV10-3 and TRBJ2-3; a possible D gene is TRBD1 (7 bases). CDR1 is ENHRY, CDR2 SYGVKD, per germline. The V end lost 1 base, the J end lost 4 bases, and 12 bases lay between the germline ends. The CDR3 consists of 15 residues. CDR3 nucleotides: TGTGCCATCAGTGAGTTCAGGGGGGCGGCAGATACGCAGTATTTT. Translated, it gives CAISEFRGAADTQYF.

This clonotype was counted ten times or more. This chain joins TRBV27 and TRBJ2-5; D is unclear. CDR3 length: 13 amino acids. Trimming removed 2 bases from V and 5 bases from J, with 9 bases in between. Germline-derived CDR1 and CDR2 are MNHEY and SMNVEV (reference sequence). The CDR3, as DNA: TGTGCCAGCAGTTTAAGTGGGCAGGAGACCCAGTACTTC. Translating gives CASSLSGQETQYF.

This clonotype appeared once. This chain joins TRBV11-2 and TRBJ2-5; no firm D call. Germline values: CDR1 SGHAT, CDR2 FQNNGV. The CDR3 loop spans 15 amino acids. The V and J ends lost 7 bases and 1 base respectively, with 16 bases between them. Here the CDR3 DNA reads TGTGCCAGCAACGACCGGCCTATGGGCCAAGAGACCCAGTACTTC. The encoded protein is CASNDRPMGQETQYF.

About this clonotype itself: It may be a read error: a sequence one base away is much more abundant. The V and J genes are TRBV7-2 and TRBJ2-7; 11 positions match TRBD2. CDR1 is SGHTA and CDR2 is FQGNSA in the germline V gene. The V gene end was trimmed by 5 bases and the J gene end by 4 bases; junction bases not matched to a gene: 7. The CDR3 runs 15 residues. DNA for the CDR3: TGTGCCAGCAGCCTCTATAGCGGGAGGGGTTACGAGCAGTACTTC. This codes for CASSLYSGRGYEQYF.

This clonotype has a count of ten or more. J is TRBJ2-1 and V is TRBV27; the match to TRBD2 covers 10 bases. The germline V gene has CDR1 MNHEY and CDR2 SMNVEV (reference sequence). The CDR3 extends over 15 amino acids. V trimming: 4 bases; J trimming: 4 bases; junction bases outside the gene matches: 4. Written as DNA, the CDR3 is TGTGCCAGCAGTTCCAAGCGGGAGGGTTACAATGAGCAGTTCTTC. This translates into CASSSKREGYNEQFF.

There are many counts of this clonotype. V usage is TRBV29-1 and J usage is TRBJ2-3; 7 nucleotides align to TRBD2. The CDR3 spans 16 residues. Germline CDR1 and CDR2: SQVTM and ANQGSEA. V lost 6 bases, J lost 6 bases, and 18 bases stayed unmatched. CDR3 sequence: CSVGGNEGMGLDTQYF. CDR3 in DNA: TGCAGCGTGGGGGGGAATGAGGGGATGGGTCTTGATACGCAGTATTTT.

About this clonotype itself: A much bigger clone sits one base away, suggesting this may be a read error. J is TRBJ2-5 and V is TRBV27; D is perhaps TRBD2 (6 bases). This CDR3 comprises 16 residues. The V end lost 6 bases, the J end lost 1 base, and 18 bases lay between the germline ends. CDR1 is MNHEY and CDR2 is SMNVEV in the germline V gene (reference sequence). The CDR3 region has the DNA TGTGCCAGCAGCCCGGAGGGAAGTGCGTGCCAAGAGACCCAGTACTTC. Its translation is CASSPEGSACQETQYF.

A word on this clonotype: This may stem from a read error, because a much larger clone lies one nucleotide away. The chain recombines TRBV7-9 with TRBJ2-3; no clear D gene. From germline, CDR1 is SEHNR and CDR2 FQNEAQ (reference sequence). The CDR3 sequence is 16 residues long. CDR3 region: CASSLLGSESIDTQYF. The CDR3 DNA is TGTGCCAGCAGCTTACTCGGCAGCGAGAGCATAGATACGCAGTATTTT. The variable domain in full, with the rest retrieved from reference TRBV7-9 and TRBJ2-3, is DTGVSQNPRHKITKRGQNVTFRCDPISEHNRLYWYRQTLGQGPEFLTYFQNEAQLEKSRLLSDRFSAERPKGSFSTLEIQRTEQGDSAMYLCASSLLGSESIDTQYFGPGTRLTVL.

The table lists this clonotype with many counts. The chain's CDR3 is CASSPQPPTSGANVLTF. The DNA of the CDR3 is TGTGCCAGTAGTCCTCAACCCCCGACCTCTGGGGCCAACGTCCTGACTTTC. The J gene is TRBJ2-6, the V gene TRBV19; D uncertain. V lost 5 bases and J 0 bases, leaving 14 bases between the germline ends. Germline lookup yields CDR1 LNHDA and CDR2 SQIVND (reference sequence). The CDR3 covers 17 residues. Full variable domain (missing parts from reference TRBV19 and TRBJ2-6): DGGITQSPKYLFRKEGQNVTLSCEQNLNHDAMYWYRQDPGQGLRLIYYSQIVNDFQKGDIAEGYSVSREKKESFPLTVTSAQKNPTAFYLCASSPQPPTSGANVLTFGAGSRLTVL.

The V gene is TRBV5-1, the J gene TRBJ2-5; 11 bases are shared with TRBD2. Trimming cost V 4 bases and J 7 bases; bases outside gene matches: 6. The V gene's germline CDR1 is SGHRS and CDR2 YFSETQ. This CDR3 spans 14 amino acids. CDR3 protein: CASSGGTSGVTQYF. For the CDR3, the DNA is TGCGCCAGCAGCGGGGGGACTAGCGGTGTGACCCAGTACTTC.

In regard to this clonotype: A read error may explain this, as a much larger clone is one base away. V is TRBV4-3 and J is TRBJ1-2; TRBD1 might be the D (6 bases). Germline CDR1 and CDR2: LGHNA and YSLEER. The CDR3 has 15 amino acids. CDR3 DNA: TGCGCCAGCGGCCAAGTACAGGGATCCTTCTATGGCTACACCTTC. This gives the protein CASGQVQGSFYGYTF.

This clonotype was counted many times. The rearrangement uses TRBV12-3 or TRBV12-4 and TRBJ1-5; 8 bases are a match to TRBD1. This CDR3 is 16 amino acids long. J lost 0 bases, V lost 7 bases, and 8 bases had no gene match. Here the CDR3 reads CASNLLRGHSNQPQHF. DNA of the CDR3: TGTGCCAGCAACCTACTCAGGGGGCATAGCAATCAGCCCCAGCATTTT.

In its sample, this clonotype was seen a few times. The rearrangement joins TRBV6-2 or TRBV6-3 to TRBJ2-2; D is ambiguous. The CDR3 contains 15 residues. The V end was cut by 6 bases, the J end by 1 base, with 12 bases between. CDR1 and CDR2 (germline): MNHEY, SVGEGT. CDR3 sequence: CASRFPAKNTGELFF. As DNA, the CDR3 is TGTGCCAGCAGATTTCCAGCTAAGAACACCGGGGAGCTGTTTTTT.

This clonotype was counted ten times or more. The V call is TRBV29-1, the J call TRBJ1-1; 8 bases line up with TRBD1. CDR3 size: 13 residues. J gave up 2 bases and V 5 bases, and 4 bases lay outside the gene matches. Germline V CDR1 and CDR2: SQVTM, ANQGSEA. CDR3 coding DNA: TGCAGCGTTAAAGGACAGGGCAACACTGAAGCTTTCTTT. It is translated as CSVKGQGNTEAFF.

The chain carries TRBV9 and TRBJ1-5; possibly TRBD1 for D (5 bases). Between the trimmed V and J ends, which lost 4 bases and 0 bases, there was a span of 8 bases. This CDR3 is built from 14 residues. The germline CDR1 and CDR2 sequences are SGDLS and YYNGEE. DNA for the CDR3: TGTGCCAGCAGCCCTGGGGGTAGCAATCAGCCCCAGCATTTT. This codes for CASSPGGSNQPQHF.

This clonotype was seen only a few times. J is TRBJ2-1 and V is TRBV4-3; 9 bases map to TRBD2. Germline values: CDR1 LGHNA, CDR2 YSLEER. After removal of 0 bases from V and 4 bases from J, the junction contained 7 bases not matched to a gene. CDR3 length: 17 amino acids. The chain's CDR3 is CASSQDRAAGGYNEQFF. CDR3 coding DNA: TGCGCCAGCAGCCAAGATCGGGCGGCGGGAGGGTACAATGAGCAGTTCTTC.

This clonotype occurred once. A read error may be the cause here, since a much bigger clone is one base away. The J gene is TRBJ2-5, the V gene TRBV2; D is uncertain. The germline gives CDR1 SNHLY, CDR2 FYNNEI. The CDR3 covers 14 residues. Trimming pared 2 bases from V and 1 base from J, leaving 8 bases between. The DNA for the CDR3 is TGTGCCAGCAGTGAACAGGTAGGCCAAGAGACCCAGTACTTC. Encoded protein: CASSEQVGQETQYF. Combining the CDR3 with reference TRBV2 and TRBJ2-5 gives the whole variable domain EPEVTQTPSHQVTQMGQEVILRCVPISNHLYFYWYRQILGQKVEFLVSFYNNEISEKSEIFDDQFSVERPDGSNFTLKIRSTKLEDSAMYFCASSEQVGQETQYFGPGTRLLVL.

V usage is TRBV7-9 and J usage is TRBJ1-1; 8 positions match TRBD1. Germline V gives CDR1 SEHNR, CDR2 FQNEAQ (reference sequence). Trimming removed 3 bases from V and 5 bases from J; junction bases left unmatched: 5. CDR3 length: 14 amino acids. The CDR3 region has the DNA TGTGCCAGCAGCTTTCAGGGGGCTTTGACTGAAGCTTTCTTT. This gives the protein CASSFQGALTEAFF.

As concerns this clonotype: A much larger clonotype is one base distant, so this may be a read error. The CDR3 DNA sequence: TGCGCCAGCAGCGCCTGGCTTGACTCGAACACTGAAGCTCTCTTT. It yields the protein CASSAWLDSNTEALF. The chain recombines TRBV5-1 with TRBJ1-1, with D unclear. The CDR3 loop spans 15 amino acids. Germline V CDR1 and CDR2: SGHRS, YFSETQ. The full variable domain, in which reference TRBV5-1 and TRBJ1-1 provide the parts outside the CDR3, is KAGVTQTPRYLIKTRGQQVTLSCSPISGHRSVSWYQQTPGQGLQFLFEYFSETQRNKGNFPGRFSGRQFSNSRSEMNVSTLELGDSALYLCASSAWLDSNTEALFGQGTRLTVV.